This T cell receptor beta chain is from a study of breast tumors, draining lymph nodes, adjacent tissues. Findings of the study overall: Tumor TCR diversity was below lymph nodes but above nontumor tissue. Findings are consistent with lymph node origin and intratumoral expansion of most tumor T cells. Compared with basal-like, luminal-like tumors shared significantly more repertoire with nontumor tissue. That most tumor T cells come from lymph nodes remained unproven.

TCRdb reanalysed the multiplex PCR reads using MiXCR and keeps one entry per CDR3 protein. The top ten hold 2.3% of the sample, which has roughly 130,000 distinct CDR3 sequences, about 33% seen once. Breast cancer patients provided tissue from their axillary draining lymph nodes. Note on this clonotype: Its matching antigen is unknown.

The sequencing sample was made of axillary lymph node tissue. The TCR was taken from a female donor with breast cancer. Some clones in this sample may be carry-over from other donors' samples.

The CDR3 spells CASRPTGGTGNTIYF. The CDR3 DNA reads as TGCGCCAGCAGGCCGACAGGGGGAACTGGAAACACCATATATTTT. The chain employs TRBV5-1 and TRBJ1-3; 9 bases match TRBD1. CDR1 SGHRS and CDR2 YFSETQ come from the germline V gene. This CDR3 contains 15 residues. The V gene end was trimmed by 5 bases and the J gene end by 2 bases; junction bases not matched to a gene: 5.